These 7 T cell receptor beta chains were sequenced from one sample in a study of shared clonotypes between healthy human individuals (dated by TCRdb to between 2020 and 2021). The library was produced with the immunoSEQ multiplex PCR assay. TCRdb provides this immuneACCESS table in a form limited to in-frame rearrangements. Some clones are lacking; in checked studies, under half of them reflect an unresolved V gene, and why the rest are absent is not known. Here the sample has millions of clones; more than 80% occur a single time. The top ten clones comprise 0.39% of the sample. The specimen was naive CD4+ T cells from PBMCs. According to the study, the label for this sample's cell subset or site signals: CD45RA+ positively selected. These receptors all come from a man between 18 and 29 years old in good health. Some clones in this sample may be carry-over from other donors' samples.

This clone is a singleton in its sample. The CDR3 here is CASSLGRDPYNEQFF. In DNA form, the CDR3 reads TGTGCCAGCAGCTTAGGGCGGGATCCATACAATGAGCAGTTCTTC. This chain uses TRBV7-8 with TRBJ2-1; TRBD2 is a possible D gene (6 bases). This CDR3 is built from 15 residues. V was clipped by 1 base and J by 4 bases, with 11 bases between them. Germline loops: CDR1 SGHVS, CDR2 FQNEAQ.

The V gene is TRBV5-1, the J gene TRBJ1-1; a possible D gene is TRBD1 (5 bases). The CDR3 is 16 residues long. From germline, CDR1 is SGHRS and CDR2 YFSETQ. Trimming shortened V by 0 bases and J by 4 bases, and 16 bases separated the two germline ends. This CDR3 reads CASSLGAPGGGTEAFF. The CDR3 nucleotides are TGCGCCAGCAGCTTGGGGGCGCCCGGGGGTGGCACTGAAGCTTTCTTT.

The chain has TRBV5-1 and TRBJ1-3; possibly TRBD1 for D (5 bases). The CDR3 consists of 16 residues. Germline CDR1 is SGHRS and CDR2 is YFSETQ. The V gene lost 1 base and the J gene lost 0 bases, with 11 bases spanning the gap. The CDR3, as DNA: TGCGCCAGCAGCTTGTTGCGACAGAACTCTGGAAACACCATATATTTT. Its protein is CASSLLRQNSGNTIYF. The full variable domain, with the rest looked up from reference TRBV5-1 and TRBJ1-3, is KAGVTQTPRYLIKTRGQQVTLSCSPISGHRSVSWYQQTPGQGLQFLFEYFSETQRNKGNFPGRFSGRQFSNSRSEMNVSTLELGDSALYLCASSLLRQNSGNTIYFGEGSWLTVV.

This clone has just one count. This chain joins TRBV7-3 and TRBJ2-1, with D possibly matching TRBD1 (5 bases). The CDR3 runs to 14 residues. Trimming removed 5 bases at V and 2 bases at J, with 10 bases between. The V gene's germline CDR1 is SGHTA and CDR2 FQGTGA. CDR3 sequence: CASSPPTAYNEQFF. In DNA form, the CDR3 reads TGTGCCAGCAGCCCACCGACAGCCTACAATGAGCAGTTCTTC.

The V and J genes are TRBV6-1 and TRBJ2-4, with D maybe TRBD1 (5 bases). Between the trimmed V and J ends, which lost 3 bases and 6 bases, there was a span of 15 bases. Germline V CDR1 and CDR2: MNHNS, SASEGT. The CDR3 spans 15 residues. The CDR3 loop reads CASSDLDRGGNIQYF. The CDR3 DNA follows: TGTGCCAGCAGTGACCTCGACAGAGGCGGAAACATTCAGTACTTC.

V usage is TRBV7-9 and J usage is TRBJ2-5; 7 nucleotides match TRBD2. V shed 2 bases, J shed 3 bases, and the junction held 6 bases outside the gene matches. Germline CDR1 SEHNR, CDR2 FQNEAQ (reference sequence). The CDR3 consists of 15 residues. The CDR3 DNA sequence: TGTGCCAGCAGCTTAAGGCCTAGCGGAGAAGAGACCCAGTACTTC. As protein: CASSLRPSGEETQYF.

The V and J genes are TRBV5-1 and TRBJ2-5; possible D gene TRBD2, 6 bases. Germline V gene lookup returns CDR1 SGHRS and CDR2 YFSETQ. The CDR3 runs 14 residues. The V end lost 3 bases, the J end lost 5 bases, and 14 bases lay between the germline ends. CDR3 amino acids: CASSWREPGETQYF. As DNA, the CDR3 is TGCGCCAGCAGCTGGCGGGAACCCGGGGAGACCCAGTACTTC.